This record looks at one T cell receptor beta chain sequence and its context. The data belong to a study of control samples from healthy donors and cancer patients. With 4 bases removed from V and 5 bases from J, the gap between germline ends came to 18 bases. CDR1 is SGHRS and CDR2 is YFSETQ in the germline V gene. This CDR3 contains 15 residues. Assay: immunoSEQ multiplex PCR; the TCRdb copy retains only in-frame clones and omits some. The table lists over 100,000 clones, just over 90% of them singletons. The rearrangement uses TRBV5-1 and TRBJ1-1; D remains ambiguous. The sequence was obtained from a human donor in good health. The donor label of this sample is uncertain. The specimen sequenced was blood. CDR3 nucleotides: TGCGCCAGCAGCGTCGGACTGATTGATTGGACTGAAGCTTTCTTT. It translates to CASSVGLIDWTEAFF.